These T cell receptor beta chains were read from a single sample in a study of blood T cell repertoires in COVID-19. Sequencing was performed with immunoSEQ multiplex PCR; in TCRdb, only in-frame clones are kept and a portion is missing. The table shows 200,000 to 250,000 clones, with around 82% occurring only once. Source material: peripheral blood. These receptors originate from a woman aged 70-85 years with acute or convalescent COVID-19. Each CDR3 is given with its conserved first and last residue. Fields, in order: V gene, J gene, D gene, clone size, CDR3 DNA, CDR3 protein. D genes are given only for firm matches. The size entry is marked missing in some rows and otherwise reads once, few, many or a size class.

>TRBV3-1/TRBV3-2|TRBJ2-5|.|.
TGTGCCAGCAGCCAAGACACTAGACGGGAAGAGACCCAGTACTTC
CASSQDTRREETQYF
>TRBV9|TRBJ2-1|.|.
TGTGCCAGCAGCGTTGACGAGGGGGTAGGTAATGAGCAGTTCTTC
CASSVDEGVGNEQFF
>TRBV5-1|TRBJ1-5|.|.
TGCGCCAGCAGGGAAGGCGGTAGCAATCAGCCCCAGCATTTT
CASREGGSNQPQHF
>TRBV5-1|TRBJ2-3|.|.
TGCGCCAGCAGCTTGGCGGCAGGGGTTACGCCAGATACGCAGTATTTT
CASSLAAGVTPDTQYF
>TRBV5-1|TRBJ2-1|TRBD2|.
TGCGCCAGCAGCTTGGGACAGCGGGGGTTCTCCTACAATGAGCAGTTCTTC
CASSLGQRGFSYNEQFF
>TRBV5-1|TRBJ2-5|TRBD2|once
TGCGCCAGCTCAGTGGGCGGGGGGGAAGAGACCCAGTACTTC
CASSVGGGEETQYF
>TRBV10-1|TRBJ2-3|.|.
TGCGCCAGCAGTAAGGGTCAGGGGAGGGCAGATACGCAGTATTTT
CASSKGQGRADTQYF
>TRBV7-9|TRBJ2-7|TRBD2|.
TGTGCCAGCAGCTCCGAGCGGGGGCTCCTTACCTACGAGCAGTACTTC
CASSSERGLLTYEQYF
>TRBV19|TRBJ2-7|.|.
TGTGCCAGTAGCAGCCCGGGACAAACCTACGAGCAGTACTTC
CASSSPGQTYEQYF
>TRBV6-6|TRBJ2-2|TRBD2|.
TGTGCCAGCAGCCGGACTAGCGGGACGAACACCGGGGAGCTGTTTTTT
CASSRTSGTNTGELFF
>TRBV5-1|TRBJ2-3|.|.
TGCGCCAGCAGCTCCGGGTTTTCCGAAACAGATACGCAGTATTTT
CASSSGFSETDTQYF
>TRBV11-3|TRBJ1-1|.|.
TGTGCCAGCAGCTTAGATTCACAGGGCGCTACTGAAGCTTTCTTT
CASSLDSQGATEAFF
>TRBV5-1|TRBJ1-1|TRBD1|.
TGCGCCAGCAACCAGACAGGGGGCAGAAGGACTGAAGCTTTCTTT
CASNQTGGRRTEAFF
>TRBV7-6|TRBJ2-5|.|.
TGTGCCAGCAGCTCAGCCTCCGGGGCGGGGCAAGAGACCCAGTACTTC
CASSSASGAGQETQYF
>TRBV10-2|TRBJ1-2|.|few
TGCGCCAGCAGTGAGCCAGGAACCTATGGCTACACCTTC
CASSEPGTYGYTF
>TRBV9|TRBJ2-5|.|.
TGTGCCAGCAGCGTAGGTCCGGGGGAAGAGACCCAGTACTTC
CASSVGPGEETQYF
>TRBV4-3|TRBJ1-5|.|.
TGCGCCAGCAGCCAATCGATCCGGAATCAGCCCCAGCATTTT
CASSQSIRNQPQHF
>TRBV24-1|TRBJ2-1|TRBD1|few
TGTGCCACCAGTGAACCGGACAGGGTACGGTCAAAAAGTGAGCAGTTCTTC
CATSEPDRVRSKSEQFF
>TRBV27|TRBJ2-7|.|few
TGTGCCAGCAGTTCGACCTACCTCGACGCAGGCCTCTACGAGCAGTACTTC
CASSSTYLDAGLYEQYF
>TRBV10-3|TRBJ2-2|.|.
TGTGCCGGCGGGCTAAAAGCGAACACCGGGGAGCTGTTTTTT
CAGGLKANTGELFF
>TRBV18|TRBJ2-5|.|once
TGTGCCAGCTCACGAGGGCCGGGGAGGATTGGAGAGACCCAGTACTTC
CASSRGPGRIGETQYF
>TRBV28|TRBJ2-2|TRBD2|.
TGTGCCAGCAGTGTAGCGGGGGCAACTACCGGGGAGCTGTTTTTT
CASSVAGATTGELFF
>TRBV11-2|TRBJ1-2|.|.
TGTGCCAGCAGCTTCACAGATTATGGCTACACCTTC
CASSFTDYGYTF
>TRBV9|TRBJ1-6|TRBD1|once
TGTGCCAGCAGCGTAGGGACAGGGGGCTCGTCACCCCTCCACTTT
CASSVGTGGSSPLHF
>TRBV2|TRBJ1-2|.|.
TGTGCCAGCAGTGAATTTTACAGCACTAACTATGGCTACACCTTC
CASSEFYSTNYGYTF
>TRBV14|TRBJ1-4|.|few
TGTGCCAGCAGCCATGACTCGGGGAGTTTTGAAAAACTGTTTTTT
CASSHDSGSFEKLFF
>TRBV7-2|TRBJ2-7|.|.
TGTGCCAGCAGCCCGCGACTAGTCCACGAGCAGTACTTC
CASSPRLVHEQYF
>TRBV20-1|TRBJ2-1|.|.
TGCAGTGCTAGTCTACCCAATGAGCAGTTCTTC
CSASLPNEQFF
>TRBV7-2|TRBJ2-2|.|.
TGTGCCAGCAGCTCGTCCGGGACTTCATACACCGGGGAGCTGTTTTTT
CASSSSGTSYTGELFF
>TRBV12-3/TRBV12-4|TRBJ1-6|.|.
TGTGCCAGCAGTCGGGGGGGGTCACCCCTCCACTTT
CASSRGGSPLHF
>TRBV27|TRBJ1-5|.|.
TGTGCCAGCAGTTTATCGGAGAACAATCAGCCCCAGCATTTT
CASSLSENNQPQHF
>TRBV5-6|TRBJ1-6|TRBD1|.
TGTGCCAGCAGCCAATGGACAGGGAGAGGTAATTCACCCCTCCACTTT
CASSQWTGRGNSPLHF
>TRBV5-5|TRBJ1-1|TRBD1|.
TGTGCCAGCAGCCTCGGCGTTTGGGACAGGGGTTTGGCTTTCTTT
CASSLGVWDRGLAFF
>TRBV21-1|TRBJ2-7|.|few
TGTGCCAGCAGCAAAGTGGGACCCGACAGGGGGATCTCCTACGAGCAGTACTTC
CASSKVGPDRGISYEQYF
>TRBV5-8|TRBJ2-1|TRBD2|.
TGTGCCAGCAGTGACGGACTAGGTTCTTCTGTAAATGAGCAGTTCTTC
CASSDGLGSSVNEQFF
>TRBV7-2|TRBJ2-3|TRBD1|.
TGTGCCAGCAGCTATTCCAGGGGGTCCACAGATACGCAGTATTTT
CASSYSRGSTDTQYF
>TRBV5-1|TRBJ1-1|TRBD1|.
TGCGCCAGCAGCTTAACAGGGGGCTACACTGAAGCTTTCTTT
CASSLTGGYTEAFF
>TRBV7-6|TRBJ2-2|.|.
TGTGCCAGCAGCTTCCTAGAGACCGGGGAGCTGTTTTTT
CASSFLETGELFF
>TRBV11-2|TRBJ2-2|.|few
TGTGCCAGCAGCTCGGTGGGGGAGCTGTTTTTT
CASSSVGELFF
>TRBV10-3|TRBJ2-5|TRBD2|.
TGTGCCATCAGTGATTGGCTTCAGACTAGCGGGGGGACGACCCAGTACTTC
CAISDWLQTSGGTTQYF
>TRBV9|TRBJ2-5|TRBD2|.
TGTGCCAGCAAGGCGCGGGGGAACAAAGAGACCCAGTACTTC
CASKARGNKETQYF
>TRBV24-1|TRBJ2-7|.|once
TGTGCCACCAGTCGCGGCTACGAGCAGTACTTC
CATSRGYEQYF
>TRBV18|TRBJ2-2|.|.
TGTGCCAGCTCACACCAAAATCCACAGGGCAGAAACACCGGGGAGCTGTTTTTT
CASSHQNPQGRNTGELFF
>TRBV5-1|TRBJ2-3|.|.
TGCGCCAGCGAGGCGGGGCGCACAGATACGCAGTATTTT
CASEAGRTDTQYF
>TRBV3-1/TRBV3-2|TRBJ1-4|.|.
TGTGCCAGCAGCCAGTACGACATCTCGAGTGAAAAACTGTTTTTT
CASSQYDISSEKLFF
>TRBV10-1|TRBJ1-2|.|few
TGCGCCAGCAGCCCCGCCGGGGTGGACTATGGCTACACCTTC
CASSPAGVDYGYTF
>TRBV11-2|TRBJ2-2|TRBD2|.
TGTGCCAGCAGCCTCCGGGGGGAATCCGGGGAGCTGTTTTTT
CASSLRGESGELFF
>TRBV20-1|TRBJ2-1|.|.
TGCAGTGCTAGTTACGTTCGGGGTTTAGATGAGCAGTTCTTC
CSASYVRGLDEQFF